This TCR beta chain was obtained from a study of shared clonotypes between healthy human individuals. Study-level results: Memory subsets generally showed smaller estimated richness than naive subsets did. The represented genetic and exposure-history diversity was limited by the small number of donors.

Only CD45RO-negative cells positively selected for CCR7 counted as naive CD8 cells, so terminally differentiated effector memory CD45RA+ cells were excluded. Points on this clone: The antigen is undetermined.

Per the germline V gene, CDR1 is MDHEN and CDR2 is SYDVKM. The CDR3 totals 16 residues. The germline V and J ends were trimmed by 5 bases and 1 base, with 15 bases remaining between them. Repertoires were generated with immunoSEQ multiplex PCR, while TCRdb's copy carries only in-frame clones and drops some. The sample shows around 610,000 clones, 95% to 96% of them seen only once. The V call is TRBV28, the J call TRBJ2-1; D unresolved. Material for sequencing was naive CD8+ T cells sorted from blood. The TCR originated in a woman aged 25 to 39 in good health. In DNA form, the CDR3 reads TGTGCCAGCAGTCAACCTCCAACACTTTCCTACAATGAGCAGTTCTTC. Its translation: CASSQPPTLSYNEQFF.